The clone carrying this TCR beta chain has ten or more counts. Its antigen is not known. One entry per CDR3 protein results from TCRdb running MiXCR on the RACE reads. The repertoire holds roughly 38,000 distinct CDR3 sequences, with 8% to 10% as singletons. The CDR3 runs 15 residues. Trimming cost V 3 bases and J 0 bases, with 9 bases left between them. This entry comes from a study of human T cells and chemical hapten exposure. Broader study findings: In the PT1 data, expanded TCR counts showed a positive correlation with patch test score.

Time point indicated: patch test 3, about 24 weeks after DPC sensitization. Treatment of the sample: therapeutic diphenylcyclopropenone sensitization with weekly scalp DPC. Extraction of total RNA was performed on unfractionated whole blood. The gene calls are TRBV12-3 or TRBV12-4 and TRBJ1-5; D remains ambiguous. The sequences come from whole blood, collected in connection with sensitization to the hapten diphenylcyclopropenone (DPC). The receptor's source is a man aged 45-60 years with alopecia areata. Some clones in this sample may be carry-over from other donors' samples. CDR3 coding DNA: TGTGCCAGCAGTTTCCGCAGGCCTAGCAATCAGCCCCAGCATTTT. Translated: CASSFRRPSNQPQHF.